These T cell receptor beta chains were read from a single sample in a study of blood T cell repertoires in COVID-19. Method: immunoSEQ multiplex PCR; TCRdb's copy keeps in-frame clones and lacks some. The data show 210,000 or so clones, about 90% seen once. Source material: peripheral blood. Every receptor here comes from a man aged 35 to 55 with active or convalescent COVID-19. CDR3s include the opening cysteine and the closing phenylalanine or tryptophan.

CDR3: CAWSETGYGYTF; V: TRBV30; J: TRBJ1-2
CDR3: CASSPLGGVPGQPQHF; V: TRBV25-1; J: TRBJ1-5
CDR3: CASSLRTSGRRETQYF; V: TRBV14; J: TRBJ2-5
CDR3: CASSEYRTGGAGELFF; V: TRBV25-1; J: TRBJ2-2
CDR3: CASSRHPTGGNTEAFF; V: TRBV3-1/TRBV3-2; J: TRBJ1-1
CDR3: CASSELGGGQPQHF; V: TRBV2; J: TRBJ1-5
CDR3: CASSPTGTKAEAFF; V: TRBV28; J: TRBJ1-1
CDR3: CASSILDTLKSYTF; V: TRBV19; J: TRBJ1-2
CDR3: CASSLGQNTEAFF; V: TRBV11-1; J: TRBJ1-1
CDR3: CASSYSALAGNTIYF; V: TRBV6-5; J: TRBJ1-3
CDR3: CASSSPGQENYGYTF; V: TRBV9; J: TRBJ1-2
CDR3: CASEYRVSSYGYTF; V: TRBV2; J: TRBJ1-2
CDR3: CSASLNHADQPQHF; V: TRBV20-1; J: TRBJ1-5
CDR3: CASSDHSLDIWVEQPQHF; V: TRBV25-1; J: TRBJ1-5
CDR3: CASAPLDSSNQPQHF; V: TRBV6-5; J: TRBJ1-5